This T cell receptor beta chain was recorded in a study of patients and donors after allogeneic stem cell transplantation. The length of the CDR3 is 14 residues. V was clipped by 2 bases and J by 4 bases, with 11 bases between them. TCRdb itself ran the RT-PCR reads through MiXCR, one entry per CDR3 protein. The table lists about 96,000 distinct CDR3 sequences, around 46% of them singletons. Specimen: blood, either unsorted or a sorted T cell fraction (not recorded which). This TCR came from a human donor who was either an allogeneic HSCT recipient or a stem cell or donor lymphocyte infusion donor (not recorded which). It is not recorded whose cells these are; they may come from a transplant donor. This sequence joins TRBV12-3 or TRBV12-4 and TRBJ1-2; D is perhaps TRBD1 (5 bases). The CDR3 loop is CASSLFQGGYGYTF. The CDR3 region has the DNA TGTGCCAGCAGTTTATTCCAGGGCGGCTATGGCTACACCTTC.